A selection of T cell receptor beta chains follows, all from one sample in a study of cytomegalovirus exposure and HLA in healthy donors. Profiling relied on immunoSEQ multiplex PCR, and the TCRdb table lists in-frame clones only, not all of them. The data hold around 82,000 clones, with around 81% observed a single time. Material for sequencing was PBMCs. The receptors derive from a male donor in good health and CMV-seropositive. CDR3s include the opening cysteine and the closing phenylalanine or tryptophan. A D gene is named only where the DNA matches it firmly. Clone size is stated in some rows and not others, as once, few, many or a class when expanded.

TRBV30	NA	NA	TRBJ1-6	CAWEGSGYSPLHF	TGTGCCTGGGAGGGGAGCGGGTATTCACCCCTCCACTTT
TRBV4-2	NA	NA	TRBJ2-6	CASSQTGGAGSSGANVLTF	TGTGCCAGCAGCCAAACCGGAGGGGCAGGCTCCTCTGGGGCCAACGTCCTGACTTTC
TRBV18	NA	NA	TRBJ2-5	CASSPGDRNQETQYF	TGTGCCAGCTCACCAGGAGACAGGAACCAAGAGACCCAGTACTTC
TRBV2	once	NA	TRBJ1-6	CASIGGRGNSPLHF	TGTGCCAGCATTGGGGGCAGGGGTAATTCACCCCTCCACTTT
TRBV4-3	NA	TRBD2	TRBJ2-3	CASSQAGPGLGLAPDTQYF	TGCGCCAGCAGCCAAGCGGGCCCGGGATTAGGACTAGCGCCAGATACGCAGTATTTT
TRBV7-2	NA	NA	TRBJ2-7	CASSLLSQGWVYEQYF	TGTGCCAGCAGCTTACTTAGCCAGGGGTGGGTCTACGAGCAGTACTTC
TRBV11-2	NA	NA	TRBJ2-1	CASSSGAVSSYNEQFF	TGTGCCAGCAGCTCAGGAGCGGTAAGCTCCTACAATGAGCAGTTCTTC
TRBV4-2	NA	NA	TRBJ1-5	CASSQEYGYSQPQHF	TGTGCCAGCAGCCAAGAATATGGTTATAGTCAGCCCCAGCATTTT
TRBV6-5	NA	TRBD1	TRBJ1-2	CASSYLGTGVYGYTF	TGTGCCAGCAGTTACCTCGGGACAGGAGTCTATGGCTACACCTTC
TRBV25-1	NA	TRBD2	TRBJ2-5	CASSSSGRATETQYF	TGTGCCAGCAGCTCTAGCGGGAGGGCCACAGAGACCCAGTACTTC
TRBV6-5	few	NA	TRBJ1-6	CASSYVGFSSPLHF	TGTGCCAGCAGTTATGTGGGCTTTTCTTCACCCCTCCACTTT
TRBV29-1	NA	NA	TRBJ2-1	CSVTGELGEQFF	TGCAGCGTTACGGGGGAATTGGGTGAGCAGTTCTTC
TRBV28	once	NA	TRBJ2-2	CASGGGRTGELFF	TGTGCCAGCGGGGGAGGTCGGACCGGGGAGCTGTTTTTT
TRBV27	once	TRBD1	TRBJ2-4	CASSKLLTGATENIQYF	TGTGCCAGCAGCAAATTGCTGACAGGGGCGACGGAAAACATTCAGTACTTC
TRBV27	NA	NA	TRBJ1-5	CASSFAQDWDQPQHF	TGTGCCAGCAGTTTTGCACAGGATTGGGATCAGCCCCAGCATTTT
TRBV18	NA	TRBD1	TRBJ1-3	CASSHDRGPGNTIYF	TGTGCCAGCTCACACGACAGGGGGCCCGGAAACACCATATATTTT
TRBV7-9	NA	TRBD2	TRBJ2-1	CASSPRTSADNEQFF	TGTGCCAGCAGCCCCAGGACTAGCGCCGACAATGAGCAGTTCTTC
TRBV9	NA	TRBD2	TRBJ2-7	CASSVGGGTYEQYF	TGTGCCAGCAGCGTAGGGGGGGGTACCTACGAGCAGTACTTC
TRBV6-5	NA	NA	TRBJ1-1	CASSYWEAGNTEAFF	TGTGCCAGCAGTTACTGGGAGGCGGGGAACACTGAAGCTTTCTTT
TRBV7-2	NA	NA	TRBJ1-2	CASSLVEGYGYTF	TGTGCCAGCAGCTTAGTAGAGGGCTATGGCTACACCTTC
TRBV4-1	NA	TRBD1	TRBJ1-2	CASSQEGTGGIRGYTF	TGCGCCAGCAGCCAAGAAGGGACAGGGGGGATTCGTGGCTACACCTTC
TRBV25-1	NA	NA	TRBJ2-3	CASSEYDWPGTQYF	TGTGCCAGCAGTGAATACGACTGGCCCGGTACGCAGTATTTT
TRBV5-1	NA	TRBD1	TRBJ2-5	CASSSGTGGETQYF	TGCGCCAGCAGCTCCGGGACAGGGGGAGAGACCCAGTACTTC
TRBV7-9	NA	NA	TRBJ2-1	CSSSLPYNEQFF	TGTTCCAGCAGCCTACCCTACAATGAGCAGTTCTTC
TRBV5-6	NA	TRBD1	TRBJ2-3	CASSSTPGRGLSTDTQYF	TGTGCCAGCAGCTCCACCCCTGGCAGGGGGCTCTCCACAGATACGCAGTATTTT
TRBV21-1	NA	NA	TRBJ2-7	CASRRLGSDSYEQYF	TGTGCCAGCAGACGCCTTGGTAGCGACTCCTACGAGCAGTACTTC
TRBV14	NA	NA	TRBJ2-2	CASSQVVGGPGELFF	TGTGCCAGCAGCCAAGTTGTTGGCGGTCCAGGGGAGCTGTTTTTT
TRBV29-1	NA	NA	TRBJ2-3	CSVEDQTDTQYF	TGCAGCGTTGAAGATCAAACAGATACGCAGTATTTT
TRBV7-2	once	TRBD2	TRBJ2-7	CASRSGSGKSYEQYF	TGTGCCAGCAGGTCGGGTAGCGGGAAATCTTACGAGCAGTACTTC
TRBV4-2	NA	TRBD2	TRBJ2-2	CASSLAGGRTGELFF	TGTGCCAGCAGCCTAGCGGGGGGACGCACCGGGGAGCTGTTTTTT
TRBV7-9	NA	NA	TRBJ2-3	CASSFVYTDTQYF	TGTGCCAGCAGCTTCGTTTACACAGATACGCAGTATTTT
TRBV6-6	NA	NA	TRBJ2-5	CASCRASYQETQYF	TGTGCCAGCTGCAGGGCTTCGTACCAAGAGACCCAGTACTTC
TRBV19	NA	NA	TRBJ2-3	CASSMDSGRQNTQYF	TGTGCCAGTAGTATGGATAGCGGACGGCAAAATACGCAGTATTTT
TRBV9	NA	TRBD2	TRBJ2-3	CASSGGDSGGTTPFNTQYF	TGTGCCAGCAGCGGAGGGGATAGCGGGGGGACTACCCCGTTTAATACGCAGTATTTT
TRBV4-3	NA	TRBD1	TRBJ1-2	CASSQELGQGMAGTF	TGCGCCAGCAGCCAAGAACTCGGACAGGGTATGGCTGGAACCTTC
TRBV18	NA	NA	TRBJ2-7	CASSPGPPDEQYF	TGTGCCAGCTCACCGGGGCCACCGGACGAGCAGTACTTC
TRBV30	once	NA	TRBJ2-7	CAWSVQGLSSYEQYF	TGTGCCTGGAGTGTTCAGGGGCTAAGCTCCTACGAGCAGTACTTC
TRBV19	NA	NA	TRBJ2-1	CASSIQGQGNEQFF	TGTGCCAGTAGTATTCAGGGACAAGGCAATGAGCAGTTCTTC
TRBV11-2	NA	TRBD1	TRBJ1-1	CASSFTGVLNTEAFF	TGTGCCAGCAGCTTCACAGGGGTATTGAACACTGAAGCTTTCTTT
TRBV6-1	NA	TRBD2	TRBJ2-7	CASSEASGGSYEQYF	TGTGCCAGCAGTGAGGCTAGCGGGGGCTCCTACGAGCAGTACTTC
TRBV5-1	NA	NA	TRBJ1-1	CASSLWAVNTEAFF	TGCGCCAGCAGCTTGTGGGCCGTGAACACTGAAGCTTTCTTT
TRBV19	NA	TRBD2	TRBJ2-3	CASSMLAGGPDTQYF	TGTGCCAGTAGTATGCTAGCGGGGGGTCCGGATACGCAGTATTTT
TRBV27	NA	NA	TRBJ2-7	CASCPPGVTYPIPIYEQYF	TGTGCCAGCTGCCCCCCAGGGGTCACATACCCCATCCCTATCTACGAGCAGTACTTC
TRBV7-2	NA	TRBD1	TRBJ2-1	CASSVGWTGGYNEQFF	TGTGCCAGCAGCGTCGGCTGGACAGGTGGATACAATGAGCAGTTCTTC
TRBV6-6	NA	NA	TRBJ2-4	CASSGQHGEAKNIQYF	TGTGCCAGCAGTGGACAGCATGGAGAGGCCAAAAACATTCAGTACTTC
TRBV10-3	NA	TRBD1	TRBJ1-6	CAIRPGAGGNSPLHF	TGTGCCATCAGGCCAGGGGCAGGGGGCAATTCACCCCTCCACTTT
TRBV5-8	NA	TRBD2	TRBJ2-1	CASSFHRLAGSQQFF	TGTGCCAGCAGCTTTCACCGCCTAGCGGGGAGTCAGCAGTTCTTC
TRBV5-1	NA	NA	TRBJ2-1	CASSFVGDPYNEQFF	TGCGCCAGCAGCTTTGTGGGAGACCCCTACAATGAGCAGTTCTTC
TRBV7-2	NA	NA	TRBJ2-7	CASSSGFLTYEQYF	TGTGCCAGCAGCTCCGGTTTCCTGACCTACGAGCAGTACTTC
TRBV5-5	NA	TRBD2	TRBJ2-1	CASSLARTSGSDEQFF	TGTGCCAGCAGCTTGGCTCGGACTAGCGGGAGCGATGAGCAGTTCTTC
TRBV7-2	NA	TRBD2	TRBJ2-3	CASSLGTSGLGTQYF	TGTGCCAGCAGCTTAGGGACTAGCGGGCTTGGTACGCAGTATTTT
TRBV7-9	NA	NA	TRBJ1-6	CASSSFNSPLHF	TGTGCCAGCAGCTCGTTTAATTCACCCCTCCACTTT
TRBV11-1	NA	NA	TRBJ2-5	CASSPQVQETQYF	TGTGCCAGCAGCCCACAGGTTCAAGAGACCCAGTACTTC
TRBV25-1	NA	TRBD1	TRBJ1-1	CASSDHYRGITEAFF	TGTGCCAGCAGTGATCACTACAGGGGGATTACTGAAGCTTTCTTT
TRBV27	NA	NA	TRBJ2-7	CASSLISGTSPYEQYF	TGTGCCAGCAGTTTGATTTCCGGGACAAGTCCCTACGAGCAGTACTTC
TRBV7-2	NA	TRBD1	TRBJ1-3	CASSLSTGAGNTIYF	TGTGCCAGCAGCTTATCGACAGGGGCTGGAAACACCATATATTTT
TRBV5-1	NA	NA	TRBJ1-6	CASSLQGLSPLHF	TGCGCCAGCAGCTTACAGGGATTATCACCCCTCCACTTT
TRBV6-5	NA	NA	TRBJ2-7	CASSRTGTYEQYF	TGTGCCAGCAGTCGTACAGGGACCTACGAGCAGTACTTC
TRBV16	NA	NA	TRBJ1-5	CASSQSGVQPQHF	TGTGCCAGCAGCCAATCGGGCGTTCAGCCCCAGCATTTT
TRBV18	once	TRBD1	TRBJ1-1	CASSFTRDRDSTEAFF	TGTGCCAGCTCATTCACCCGGGACAGGGATAGCACTGAAGCTTTCTTT